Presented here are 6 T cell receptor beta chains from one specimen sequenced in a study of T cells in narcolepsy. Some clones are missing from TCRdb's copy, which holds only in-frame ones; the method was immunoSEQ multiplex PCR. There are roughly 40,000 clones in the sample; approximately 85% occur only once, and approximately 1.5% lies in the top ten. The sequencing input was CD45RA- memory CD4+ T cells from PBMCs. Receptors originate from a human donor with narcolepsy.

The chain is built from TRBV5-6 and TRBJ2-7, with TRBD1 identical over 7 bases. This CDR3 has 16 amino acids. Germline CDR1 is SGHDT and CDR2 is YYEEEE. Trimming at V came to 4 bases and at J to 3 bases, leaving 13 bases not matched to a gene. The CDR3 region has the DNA TGTGCCAGCAGCGGCAGTCGGACAGGCCCTAGCTACGAGCAGTACTTC. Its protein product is CASSGSRTGPSYEQYF.

The CDR3 nucleotides are TGTGCCAGCAGATTGTTGGGACAGCCCGTTGTCGGGGCCAACGTCCTGACTTTC. Encoded protein: CASRLLGQPVVGANVLTF. This chain uses TRBV11-2 with TRBJ2-6, with 7 nucleotides matching TRBD1. The ends lost 6 bases at V and 4 bases at J; junction bases unmatched: 15. The CDR3 sequence is 18 residues long. Germline CDR1 and CDR2: SGHAT and FQNNGV. The variable domain in full, completed from reference TRBV11-2 and TRBJ2-6, reads EAGVAQSPRYKIIEKRQSVAFWCNPISGHATLYWYQQILGQGPKLLIQFQNNGVVDDSQLPKDRFSAERLKGVDSTLKIQPAKLEDSAVYLCASRLLGQPVVGANVLTFGAGSRLTVL.

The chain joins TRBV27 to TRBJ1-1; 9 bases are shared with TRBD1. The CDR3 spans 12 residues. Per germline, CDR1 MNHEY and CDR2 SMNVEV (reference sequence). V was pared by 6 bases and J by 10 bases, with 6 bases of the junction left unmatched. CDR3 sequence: CASSPGQGRAFF. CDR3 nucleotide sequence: TGTGCCAGCAGCCCCGGACAGGGGCGAGCTTTCTTT.

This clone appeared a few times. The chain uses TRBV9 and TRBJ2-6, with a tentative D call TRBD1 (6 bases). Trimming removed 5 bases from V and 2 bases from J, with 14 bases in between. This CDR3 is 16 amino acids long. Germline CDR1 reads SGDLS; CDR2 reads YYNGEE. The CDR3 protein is CASRKQGIPGANVLTF. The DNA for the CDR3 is TGTGCCAGCAGAAAACAGGGTATTCCTGGGGCCAACGTCCTGACTTTC.

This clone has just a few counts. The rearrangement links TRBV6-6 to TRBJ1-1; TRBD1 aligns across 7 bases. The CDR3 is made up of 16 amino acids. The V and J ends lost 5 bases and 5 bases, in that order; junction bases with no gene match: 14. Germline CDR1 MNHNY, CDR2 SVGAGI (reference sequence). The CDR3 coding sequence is TGTGCCAGCAGTCCAGGTGACAGGGTGCTGATTACTGAAGCTTTCTTT. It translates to CASSPGDRVLITEAFF.

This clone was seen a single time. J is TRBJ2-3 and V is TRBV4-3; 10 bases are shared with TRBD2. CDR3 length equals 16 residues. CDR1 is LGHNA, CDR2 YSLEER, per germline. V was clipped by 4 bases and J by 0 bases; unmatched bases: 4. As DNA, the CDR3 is TGCGCCAGCAGCCCCGCTAGCGGGGGCAGCACAGATACGCAGTATTTT. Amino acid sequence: CASSPASGGSTDTQYF.